This T cell receptor beta chain was sequenced in a study of T cells in localized non-small cell lung cancer. Study-level results: Compared with tumor, uninvolved adjacent lung displayed greater T cell clonality, ranking highest overall. Longer overall survival was seen with higher T cell density measured in blood. Sequencing was restricted to one tumor region; therefore, heterogeneity remains possible. Adjacent lung was found to contain a median approximately 60 of the top 100 tumor clones.

V was cut by 9 bases and J by 4 bases, with 11 bases left in between. Germline V CDR1 and CDR2: LNHDA, SQIVND (reference sequence). The CDR3 runs to 12 residues. As for this clone: The target antigen is unknown.

Some clones are missing from TCRdb's copy, which holds only in-frame ones; the method was immunoSEQ multiplex PCR. The table records under 20,000 clones, about 85% of them present only once. This sequence was found in a male donor aged 60 or older with stage I lung adenocarcinoma. The V call is TRBV19, the J call TRBJ2-3; D is possibly TRBD2 (6 bases). Material: peripheral blood, obtained before any cancer treatment. The CDR3 reads CASGSSADTQYF. The CDR3 DNA sequence: TGTGCCAGCGGGTCTAGCGCAGATACGCAGTATTTT.